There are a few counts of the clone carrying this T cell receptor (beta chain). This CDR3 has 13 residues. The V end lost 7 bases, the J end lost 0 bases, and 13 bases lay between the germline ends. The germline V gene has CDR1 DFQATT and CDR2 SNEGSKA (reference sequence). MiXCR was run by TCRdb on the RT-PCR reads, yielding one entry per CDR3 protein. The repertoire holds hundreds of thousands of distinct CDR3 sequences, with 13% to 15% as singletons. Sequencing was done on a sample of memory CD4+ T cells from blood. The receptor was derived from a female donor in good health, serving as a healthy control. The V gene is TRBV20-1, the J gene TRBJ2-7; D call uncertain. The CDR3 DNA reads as TGCAGTGAGGTTGGGCAGAACTCCTACGAGCAGTACTTC. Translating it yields CSEVGQNSYEQYF.